These T cell receptor beta chains were read from a single sample in a study of low-dose radiotherapy and immunotherapy resistance in tumors. Using its own MiXCR run on the reads, TCRdb lists one record per CDR3 protein. The table shows around 57,000 distinct CDR3 sequences, with 33% occurring only once. Sequencing was performed on PBMCs, taken after low-dose radiotherapy plus immunotherapy. Source of these receptors: a male donor with rectosigmoid adenocarcinoma. The CDR3 runs from the conserved cysteine through the conserved F or W. The order of the fields is CDR3 DNA, CDR3 protein, V gene, clone size, J gene, D gene. The D gene is left open where the match is weak. Where a row states a size, it is once, few, many or the class of an expanded clone; other rows omit it.

CDR3nt: TGTGCCAGCAATCCCTACAGGTTCTATGGCTACACCTTC
CDR3aa: CASNPYRFYGYTF
v_gene: TRBV28
abundance: few
j_gene: TRBJ1-2
d_gene: .

CDR3nt: TGCGCCAGCAGCTTCCCCGGGAGAGACGAGCAGTACTTC
CDR3aa: CASSFPGRDEQYF
v_gene: TRBV5-1
abundance: many
j_gene: TRBJ2-7
d_gene: .

CDR3nt: TGTGCCGGGAGGCGGGGCACCGGGACTAGCGGGAGTCTGGCCAAAAACATTCAGTACTTC
CDR3aa: CAGRRGTGTSGSLAKNIQYF
v_gene: TRBV11-2
abundance: many
j_gene: TRBJ2-4
d_gene: TRBD2

CDR3nt: TGTGCCAGCAGACCCCACAGGGCTGGGGCCAACGTCCTGACTTTC
CDR3aa: CASRPHRAGANVLTF
v_gene: TRBV27
abundance: many
j_gene: TRBJ2-6
d_gene: .

CDR3nt: TGCGCCAGCAGCTTAAAACAGGATTCACCCCTCCACTTT
CDR3aa: CASSLKQDSPLHF
v_gene: TRBV5-1
abundance: .
j_gene: TRBJ1-6
d_gene: .

CDR3nt: TGCGCCAGCGGATCCATCCTAGCGGGGAACAATGAGCAGTTCTTC
CDR3aa: CASGSILAGNNEQFF
v_gene: TRBV5-1
abundance: once
j_gene: TRBJ2-1
d_gene: TRBD2

CDR3nt: TGTGCCAGCAGTTTATCCGGGGGCGGGGAGCTGTTTTTT
CDR3aa: CASSLSGGGELFF
v_gene: TRBV28
abundance: few
j_gene: TRBJ2-2
d_gene: .

CDR3nt: TGTGCCAGCAGCTTATTTCGGGTCTGGACGGCCGCCGGTTCGAACACCGGGGAGCTGTTTTTT
CDR3aa: CASSLFRVWTAAGSNTGELFF
v_gene: TRBV7-2
abundance: many
j_gene: TRBJ2-2
d_gene: .

CDR3nt: TGTGCCAGCAGCTTAGATTCCCGGGCTAGCGGGAGGTATACGCAGTATTTT
CDR3aa: CASSLDSRASGRYTQYF
v_gene: TRBV13
abundance: .
j_gene: TRBJ2-3
d_gene: TRBD2

CDR3nt: TGTGCCAGCAGCAACCGGCGGGGTAGCGCGAGTTTGCTTAGGGCTGACAATGAGCAGTTCTTC
CDR3aa: CASSNRRGSASLLRADNEQFF
v_gene: TRBV7-2
abundance: .
j_gene: TRBJ2-1
d_gene: .

CDR3nt: TGTGCCAGCAGTTTAGGCAGTCAGCCCCAGCATTTT
CDR3aa: CASSLGSQPQHF
v_gene: TRBV28
abundance: few
j_gene: TRBJ1-5
d_gene: .

CDR3nt: TGTGCCAGCAGACCCGGGACAGAGGCTCAGCCCCAGCATTTT
CDR3aa: CASRPGTEAQPQHF
v_gene: TRBV6-2/TRBV6-3
abundance: many
j_gene: TRBJ1-5
d_gene: TRBD1

CDR3nt: TGTGCCAGCAGCTCTAGGGCAGGCGACAATGAGCAGTTCTTC
CDR3aa: CASSSRAGDNEQFF
v_gene: TRBV7-2
abundance: many
j_gene: TRBJ2-1
d_gene: .

CDR3nt: TGTGCCAGCAGCCCCCAGGGTGTAGCTTACAATGAGCAGTTCTTC
CDR3aa: CASSPQGVAYNEQFF
v_gene: TRBV9
abundance: medium-sized
j_gene: TRBJ2-1
d_gene: .

CDR3nt: TGTGCCAGCAGTCACGGCTTTGGCGAGCAGTACTTC
CDR3aa: CASSHGFGEQYF
v_gene: TRBV9
abundance: many
j_gene: TRBJ2-7
d_gene: .

CDR3nt: TGTGCCAGCAGTTTACCCCCCGGGACAGGCTCCTACGAGCAGTACTTC
CDR3aa: CASSLPPGTGSYEQYF
v_gene: TRBV28
abundance: many
j_gene: TRBJ2-7
d_gene: TRBD1

CDR3nt: TGTGCCATCAGTGAGGCAGGGGATCAGCCCCAGCATTTT
CDR3aa: CAISEAGDQPQHF
v_gene: TRBV10-3
abundance: many
j_gene: TRBJ1-5
d_gene: .

CDR3nt: TGTGCCAGCAGTACGGGGTTTGGGGTGAACGAGCAGTACTTC
CDR3aa: CASSTGFGVNEQYF
v_gene: TRBV12-3/TRBV12-4
abundance: few
j_gene: TRBJ2-7
d_gene: .

CDR3nt: TGTGCCAGCAGTTTCACCGGGACATCCTTGGAGCAGTACTTC
CDR3aa: CASSFTGTSLEQYF
v_gene: TRBV28
abundance: few
j_gene: TRBJ2-7
d_gene: .

CDR3nt: TGTGCCAGCAGTGAGGTCCGACAGAAGGAGACCCAGTACTTC
CDR3aa: CASSEVRQKETQYF
v_gene: TRBV25-1
abundance: many
j_gene: TRBJ2-5
d_gene: .

CDR3nt: TGCGCCAGCAGCCAAGATTTTGTTCGGACCGGGAGGCCAGATACGCAGTATTTT
CDR3aa: CASSQDFVRTGRPDTQYF
v_gene: TRBV4-3
abundance: many
j_gene: TRBJ2-3
d_gene: TRBD2

CDR3nt: TGCAGTGCTACTCCTTATCGACACTCAAACAATGAGCAGTTCTTC
CDR3aa: CSATPYRHSNNEQFF
v_gene: TRBV20-1
abundance: .
j_gene: TRBJ2-1
d_gene: .

CDR3nt: TGCAGTGCTAGCGGAGGGACAGGCTCAACTAATGAAAAACTGTTTTTT
CDR3aa: CSASGGTGSTNEKLFF
v_gene: TRBV20-1
abundance: .
j_gene: TRBJ1-4
d_gene: TRBD1

CDR3nt: TGTGCCAGCAGCCTCACTAGCGGCGGCGAAACAGATACGCAGTATTTT
CDR3aa: CASSLTSGGETDTQYF
v_gene: TRBV7-3
abundance: .
j_gene: TRBJ2-3
d_gene: TRBD2

CDR3nt: TGCAGCGTTGGAGGGCCCACAGGGGGCGATGGAAACACCATATATTTT
CDR3aa: CSVGGPTGGDGNTIYF
v_gene: TRBV29-1
abundance: .
j_gene: TRBJ1-3
d_gene: TRBD1

CDR3nt: TGTGCCAGCAGCTTAGGGGCAGGGGTCTCCAAAAACATTCAGTACTTC
CDR3aa: CASSLGAGVSKNIQYF
v_gene: TRBV7-2
abundance: many
j_gene: TRBJ2-4
d_gene: .

CDR3nt: TGTGCCACCAAGAGAGGACAGGGGGGCTACGAGCAGTACTTC
CDR3aa: CATKRGQGGYEQYF
v_gene: TRBV15
abundance: many
j_gene: TRBJ2-7
d_gene: TRBD1

CDR3nt: TGTGCCAGCAGCTTTGGTACGGCCTCTGTGAACAATGAGCAGTTCTTC
CDR3aa: CASSFGTASVNNEQFF
v_gene: TRBV5-6
abundance: .
j_gene: TRBJ2-1
d_gene: .

CDR3nt: TGTGCCAGCAGCAAGACCGGGACAGGGGTCCTCTACGAGCAGTACTTC
CDR3aa: CASSKTGTGVLYEQYF
v_gene: TRBV11-2
abundance: .
j_gene: TRBJ2-7
d_gene: TRBD1

CDR3nt: TGTGCCACCAGTCACAGAGATACGCAGTATTTT
CDR3aa: CATSHRDTQYF
v_gene: TRBV24-1
abundance: medium-sized
j_gene: TRBJ2-3
d_gene: .

CDR3nt: TGTGCCAGCAGTCCGGACGGACCCTACGAGCAGTACTTC
CDR3aa: CASSPDGPYEQYF
v_gene: TRBV12-3/TRBV12-4
abundance: .
j_gene: TRBJ2-7
d_gene: .

CDR3nt: TGTGCCAGCATGCAACAGGGTTCACCCCTCCACTTT
CDR3aa: CASMQQGSPLHF
v_gene: TRBV28
abundance: medium-sized
j_gene: TRBJ1-6
d_gene: .

CDR3nt: TGTGCCATCGCAGTCGGCAATGAGCAGTTCTTC
CDR3aa: CAIAVGNEQFF
v_gene: TRBV10-3
abundance: .
j_gene: TRBJ2-1
d_gene: .